These 30 T cell receptor beta chains came from one sample sequenced in a study of T cell changes during pregnancy in multiple sclerosis. Sequencing was performed with immunoSEQ multiplex PCR; in TCRdb, only in-frame clones are kept and a portion is missing. The sample lists about 47,000 clones; over 85% were seen once. The sample in question was peripheral blood, obtained in the first trimester of pregnancy. Every receptor here comes from a female donor with multiple sclerosis, enrolled in a pregnancy study.

The rearrangement joins TRBV6-6 to TRBJ2-3; possibly TRBD2 for D (6 bases). The CDR3 contains 14 residues. Germline CDR1 is MNHNY and CDR2 is SVGAGI (reference sequence). Between the trimmed V and J ends, which lost 6 bases and 5 bases, there was a span of 15 bases. The CDR3 region has the DNA TGTGCCAGCAGACTGCGCGGGATTCAAGATACGCAGTATTTT. This encodes CASRLRGIQDTQYF.

This sequence joins TRBV7-2 and TRBJ1-1, with a possible D match to TRBD1 (5 bases). The V gene's germline CDR1 is SGHTA and CDR2 FQGNSA. The CDR3 is made up of 15 amino acids. Deletions cut 1 base from V and 4 bases from J, with 13 bases between. The CDR3 coding sequence is TGTGCCAGCAGCTTAGTTCGGGGGGGTATCACTGAAGCTTTCTTT. It is translated as CASSLVRGGITEAFF.

The genes are TRBV6-5 and TRBJ2-1; D perhaps matches TRBD1 (5 bases). Deletions cut 2 bases from V and 2 bases from J, with 13 bases between. CDR3 length: 16 residues. The germline CDR1 and CDR2 sequences are MNHEY and SVGAGI. DNA of the CDR3: TGTGCCAGCAGTTACGGTCGGGCAGGGCCCTACAATGAGCAGTTCTTC. Amino acid sequence: CASSYGRAGPYNEQFF.

The chain carries TRBV4-1 and TRBJ2-5; 8 nucleotides line up with TRBD2. V lost 4 bases to trimming and J lost 4 bases; unmatched junction nucleotides: 5. CDR3 length: 14 amino acids. In germline, CDR1 is MGHRA, CDR2 YSYEKL. CDR3 bases: TGCGCCAGCAGCCTCCCGGGACTAGGAGAGACCCAGTACTTC. Encoded protein: CASSLPGLGETQYF.

The V gene is TRBV25-1, the J gene TRBJ1-4; possibly TRBD1 for D (5 bases). Between the trimmed V and J ends, which lost 6 bases and 5 bases, there was a span of 13 bases. The germline V gene has CDR1 MGHDK and CDR2 SYGVNS. CDR3 length: 14 residues. CDR3 in amino acids: CASSAGGFNEKLFF. The CDR3, as DNA: TGTGCCAGCAGCGCCGGGGGGTTCAATGAAAAACTGTTTTTT. Using reference TRBV25-1 and TRBJ1-4 for the parts outside the CDR3, the full variable domain is EADIYQTPRYLVIGTGKKITLECSQTMGHDKMYWYQQDPGMELHLIHYSYGVNSTEKGDLSSESTVSRIRTEHFPLTLESARPSHTSQYLCASSAGGFNEKLFFGSGTQLSVL.

This chain links TRBV5-5 with TRBJ2-7, with 7 bases aligning to TRBD1. Germline lookup yields CDR1 SGHKS and CDR2 YYEKEE (reference sequence). This CDR3 is built from 13 residues. J gave up 2 bases and V 4 bases, and 3 bases lay outside the gene matches. The CDR3 DNA sequence: TGTGCCAGCAGCCGAGGGACAGCCTACGAGCAGTACTTC. Its protein product is CASSRGTAYEQYF.

V gene TRBV7-2 combines with J gene TRBJ1-6; 10 nucleotides align to TRBD1. With V trimmed by 7 bases and J by 8 bases, 8 bases remained unmatched. Germline V gene data show CDR1 as SGHTA and CDR2 as FQGNSA. The CDR3 sequence is 15 residues long. CDR3 in DNA: TGTGCCAGCACCTTGACAGGGGGCAGAGATTCACCCCTCCACTTT. As protein: CASTLTGGRDSPLHF.

V gene TRBV19 combines with J gene TRBJ1-3; D ambiguous. V was shortened by 3 bases and J by 4 bases, with 4 bases between the two germline ends. The CDR3 sequence is 12 residues long. Germline lookup yields CDR1 LNHDA and CDR2 SQIVND (reference sequence). In nucleotides, the CDR3 is TGTGCCAGTAGTATCATGGGAAACACCATATATTTT. Translating gives CASSIMGNTIYF.

This clone was counted once. The DNA of the CDR3 is TGTGCCAGCAGCTTAGGAGGGACAGGGTGGGATCAGCCCCAGCATTTT. Its translation is CASSLGGTGWDQPQHF. The gene calls are TRBV7-8 and TRBJ1-5, with TRBD1 matching over 9 bases. The germline V gene encodes CDR1 SGHVS and CDR2 FQNEAQ. There are 16 residues in the CDR3. The ends lost 1 base at V and 5 bases at J; junction bases unmatched: 6.

The gene calls are TRBV6-1 and TRBJ1-1; no firm D call. Germline V CDR1 and CDR2: MNHNS, SASEGT. The V and J ends lost 5 bases and 2 bases respectively, with 6 bases between them. The CDR3 is 12 residues long. CDR3 bases: TGTGCCAGCAGTCACAGAAACACTGAAGCTTTCTTT. This encodes CASSHRNTEAFF.

The chain has TRBV7-3 and TRBJ1-1; TRBD1 matches 8 bases. The germline gives CDR1 SGHTA, CDR2 FQGTGA. Unmatched junction bases numbered 4, after V lost 6 bases and J lost 4 bases. The CDR3 has 13 residues. Here the CDR3 reads CASSPQGGTEAFF. In nucleotides, the CDR3 is TGTGCCAGCAGTCCACAGGGGGGCACTGAAGCTTTCTTT. The full variable domain, in which reference TRBV7-3 and TRBJ1-1 provide the parts outside the CDR3, is GAGVSQTPSNKVTEKGKYVELRCDPISGHTALYWYRQSLGQGPEFLIYFQGTGAADDSGLPNDRFFAVRPEGSVSTLKIQRTERGDSAVYLCASSPQGGTEAFFGQGTRLTVV.

The chain uses TRBV7-2 and TRBJ1-1, with 7 bases identical to TRBD1. There are 14 residues in the CDR3. J was trimmed by 1 base and V by 4 bases; bases with no gene match: 3. Germline CDR1 reads SGHTA; CDR2 reads FQGNSA. The CDR3 reads CASSSRTGNTEAFF. DNA of the CDR3: TGTGCCAGCAGCTCCAGGACAGGGAACACTGAAGCTTTCTTT.

The rearrangement joins TRBV19 to TRBJ1-2; 7 positions agree with TRBD1. Unmatched junction bases numbered 5, after V lost 5 bases and J lost 5 bases. The CDR3 extends over 13 amino acids. Looked up from germline, CDR1 is LNHDA and CDR2 is SQIVND (reference sequence). The CDR3 bases are TGTGCCAGTAGTCCCGGGACAGCTTATGGCTACACCTTC. Translating it yields CASSPGTAYGYTF.

This chain uses TRBV12-5 with TRBJ1-1; D is undetermined. The length of the CDR3 is 14 residues. V gave up 2 bases and J gave up 1 base, with 8 bases separating them. The germline V gene encodes CDR1 LGHNT and CDR2 FRNRAP. In nucleotides, the CDR3 is TGTGCTAGTGGTTTGCCCTATGGGAACACTGAAGCTTTCTTT. This gives the protein CASGLPYGNTEAFF.

The rearrangement uses TRBV28 and TRBJ2-7; D not certain. The V end was cut by 1 base, the J end by 6 bases, with 7 bases between. CDR1 is MDHEN and CDR2 is SYDVKM in the germline V gene. This CDR3 comprises 12 residues. The CDR3 region is CASSLFRSEQYF. As DNA, the CDR3 is TGTGCCAGCAGTTTATTCCGGAGCGAGCAGTACTTC. The variable domain in full, completed from reference TRBV28 and TRBJ2-7, reads DVKVTQSSRYLVKRTGEKVFLECVQDMDHENMFWYRQDPGLGLRLIYFSYDVKMKEKGDIPEGYSVSREKKERFSLILESASTNQTSMYLCASSLFRSEQYFGPGTRLTVT.

The chain is built from TRBV9 and TRBJ2-3, with D tentatively TRBD1 (7 bases). The germline V and J ends were trimmed by 4 bases and 1 base, with 13 bases remaining between them. CDR3 size: 15 residues. The germline V gene encodes CDR1 SGDLS and CDR2 YYNGEE. CDR3 nucleotide sequence: TGTGCCAGCAGCCCGGCAGGGGGGCGCACAGATACGCAGTATTTT. It specifies CASSPAGGRTDTQYF.

The chain recombines TRBV5-6 with TRBJ1-1, with D perhaps matching TRBD1 (5 bases). The CDR3 is made up of 16 amino acids. The V and J ends lost 4 bases and 6 bases respectively, with 22 bases between them. Germline CDR1 and CDR2: SGHDT and YYEEEE. CDR3 nucleotides: TGTGCCAGCAGCGTTTTCTCGTGGCAGGGTGGCCCTGAAGCTTTCTTT. It codes for CASSVFSWQGGPEAFF.

The rearrangement joins TRBV6-5 to TRBJ2-5; TRBD2 matches 11 bases. V shed 3 bases and J 5 bases; nucleotides not matched to a gene: 5. This CDR3 has 15 amino acids. Germline V gene data show CDR1 as MNHEY and CDR2 as SVGAGI. Here the CDR3 DNA reads TGTGCCAGCAGTTATGGTAGCGGGGGGGGTGAGACCCAGTACTTC. Translation gives CASSYGSGGGETQYF.

The chain employs TRBV5-4 and TRBJ2-7; 7 bases align to TRBD1. Germline assignment: CDR1 SGHNT and CDR2 YYREEE (reference sequence). The CDR3 sequence is 13 residues long. Germline trimming cut 4 bases from V and 7 bases from J; bases unmatched to any gene: 8. CDR3: CASSPSGTEEQYF. The CDR3 region has the DNA TGTGCCAGCAGCCCTTCCGGGACAGAGGAGCAGTACTTC.

V and J are TRBV5-1 and TRBJ1-2; TRBD1 agrees at 10 bases. This CDR3 contains 15 residues. Germline lookup yields CDR1 SGHRS and CDR2 YFSETQ. V was clipped by 0 bases and J by 5 bases; unmatched bases: 4. The CDR3 here is CASSLDRDRGYGYTF. CDR3 nucleotide sequence: TGCGCCAGCAGCTTGGACCGGGACAGGGGTTATGGCTACACCTTC.

The DNA for the CDR3 is TGTGCCAGCAGTTTAAGGGTAGGGAGTACAGATACGCAGTATTTT. Translated: CASSLRVGSTDTQYF. The V gene is TRBV28, the J gene TRBJ2-3; maybe TRBD2 (5 bases). This CDR3 is 15 amino acids long. The germline gives CDR1 MDHEN, CDR2 SYDVKM. V lost 2 bases and J 3 bases, leaving 12 bases between the germline ends.

The chain is built from TRBV19 and TRBJ1-1, with D possibly being TRBD1 (6 bases). Germline V gene lookup returns CDR1 LNHDA and CDR2 SQIVND (reference sequence). The CDR3 totals 15 residues. Deletions cut 7 bases from V and 2 bases from J, with 17 bases between. CDR3 region: CASTHLGGVNTEAFF. The CDR3 nucleotides read TGTGCCAGTACCCATTTAGGGGGGGTAAACACTGAAGCTTTCTTT.

The chain has TRBV9 and TRBJ2-7, with TRBD2 identical over 7 bases. The CDR3 totals 17 residues. Trimming at V came to 1 base and at J to 5 bases, leaving 15 bases not matched to a gene. Looked up from germline, CDR1 is SGDLS and CDR2 is YYNGEE. The DNA for the CDR3 is TGTGCCAGCAGCGTACGGGGGGAGTCTTGGCCTCCTAACGAGCAGTACTTC. Amino acids: CASSVRGESWPPNEQYF.

The chain recombines TRBV27 with TRBJ1-4; D perhaps matches TRBD1 (6 bases). CDR1 and CDR2 from the germline V gene are MNHEY and SMNVEV (reference sequence). This CDR3 has 16 amino acids. V was pared by 5 bases and J by 5 bases, with 18 bases between. The CDR3 DNA is TGTGCCAGCAGTCCCACCGTCAGGGGCCGAAATGAAAAACTGTTTTTT. Translation gives CASSPTVRGRNEKLFF.

For this clone: This same CDR3 is encoded by further DNA sequences in the sample. This chain links TRBV29-1 with TRBJ1-6, with TRBD1 as a possible D gene (6 bases). Trimming took off 4 bases at V and 7 bases at J, with 14 bases between the two ends. Germline-derived CDR1 and CDR2 are SQVTM and ANQGSEA. This CDR3 region has 14 residues. CDR3: CSVGETGPNSPLHF. For the CDR3, the DNA is TGCAGCGTTGGGGAGACAGGCCCAAATTCACCCCTCCACTTT.

The V and J genes are TRBV4-3 and TRBJ2-1; tentative D call: TRBD1 (5 bases). V lost 0 bases and J 8 bases, leaving 11 bases between the germline ends. Germline-derived CDR1 and CDR2 are LGHNA and YSLEER. The CDR3 covers 14 residues. CDR3 region: CASSQDYSRDEQFF. CDR3 coding DNA: TGCGCCAGCAGCCAAGATTATAGCAGGGATGAGCAGTTCTTC.

The chain combines TRBV9 with TRBJ1-1; D gene unclear. V dropped 0 bases and J dropped 3 bases, with 12 bases sitting between them. The germline V gene encodes CDR1 SGDLS and CDR2 YYNGEE. The CDR3 is 15 residues long. CDR3 loop: CASSVVPYRDTEAFF. The CDR3 DNA reads as TGTGCCAGCAGCGTAGTCCCATACAGAGACACTGAAGCTTTCTTT. The full variable domain, in which reference TRBV9 and TRBJ1-1 provide the parts outside the CDR3, is DSGVTQTPKHLITATGQRVTLRCSPRSGDLSVYWYQQSLDQGLQFLIQYYNGEERAKGNILERFSAQQFPDLHSELNLSSLELGDSALYFCASSVVPYRDTEAFFGQGTRLTVV.

This sequence joins TRBV7-2 and TRBJ1-1; D gene uncertain. Germline CDR1 SGHTA, CDR2 FQGNSA. This CDR3 is 13 amino acids long. Trimming removed 4 bases at V and 2 bases at J, with 8 bases between. This CDR3 reads CASSYSHNTEAFF. Here the CDR3 DNA reads TGTGCCAGCAGCTATTCCCATAACACTGAAGCTTTCTTT.

The CDR3 loop is CASSEGWGLSEKLFF. The CDR3 nucleotides read TGTGCCAGCAGTGAGGGTTGGGGGCTGAGTGAAAAACTGTTTTTT. The J gene is TRBJ1-4, the V gene TRBV2; maybe TRBD1 (6 bases). Deletions cut 3 bases from V and 7 bases from J, with 15 bases between. The CDR3 contains 15 residues. CDR1 SNHLY and CDR2 FYNNEI come from the germline V gene.

The chain couples TRBV2 to TRBJ1-1, with TRBD1 identical over 7 bases. The CDR3 sequence is 13 residues long. Germline CDR1 and CDR2: SNHLY and FYNNEI. V trimming: 7 bases; J trimming: 4 bases; junction bases outside the gene matches: 6. CDR3 amino acids: CASTEGASTEAFF. The CDR3 DNA reads TGTGCCAGCACGGAGGGGGCGAGCACTGAAGCTTTCTTT.